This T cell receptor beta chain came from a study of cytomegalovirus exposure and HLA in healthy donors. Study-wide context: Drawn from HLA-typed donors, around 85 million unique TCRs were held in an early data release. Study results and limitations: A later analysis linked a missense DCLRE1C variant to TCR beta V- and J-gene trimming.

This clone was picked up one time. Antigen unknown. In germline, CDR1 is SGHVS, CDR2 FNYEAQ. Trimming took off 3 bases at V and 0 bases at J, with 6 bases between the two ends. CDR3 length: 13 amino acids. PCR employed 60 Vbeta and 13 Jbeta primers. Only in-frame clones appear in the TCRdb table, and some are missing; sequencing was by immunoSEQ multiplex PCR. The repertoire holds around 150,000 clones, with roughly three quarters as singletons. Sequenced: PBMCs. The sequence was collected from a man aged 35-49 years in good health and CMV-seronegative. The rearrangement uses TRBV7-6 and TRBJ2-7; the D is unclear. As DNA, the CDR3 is TGTGCCAGCAGCTTCGACATCTCCTACGAGCAGTACTTC. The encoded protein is CASSFDISYEQYF.